The entry below gives a single T cell receptor beta chain sequence along with its context. This clone's antigen is unknown. No base quality information exists; no much larger clone differs at one position. This record belongs to a study of technical replicates of blood from four donors (dated by TCRdb to the late 2010s). The CDR1 and CDR2 encoded by the germline V gene (reference sequence) are SEHNR and FQNEAQ. The CDR3 spans 15 residues, from the cysteine through the phenylalanine. Only the CDR3 DNA is retained, 45 bases long and in frame from the first base. The junction carries 20 bases between V and J, which are trimmed by 5 bases and 9 bases respectively. Library preparation used the immunoSEQ multiplex PCR assay. This immuneACCESS table, as held by TCRdb, lists in-frame sequences with V and J called but not all clones. Of the missing ones, under half trace to an unresolved V gene in checked studies; the others have no known cause. The sample has roughly 82,000 clones on record, 96% of them singletons. Clones ranked in the top ten supply roughly 0.34% of the sample.

The TCR sequence derives from a human donor in good health. The material sequenced was T cells isolated from PBMCs. The sequence joins TRBV7-9 to TRBJ2-1; the D segment could be TRBD2, given 5 matching bases. The encoded CDR3 is CASSPSTSRVGEQFF. The base sequence is TGTGCCAGCAGCCCTAGCACTTCCCGGGTAGGTGAGCAGTTCTTC.